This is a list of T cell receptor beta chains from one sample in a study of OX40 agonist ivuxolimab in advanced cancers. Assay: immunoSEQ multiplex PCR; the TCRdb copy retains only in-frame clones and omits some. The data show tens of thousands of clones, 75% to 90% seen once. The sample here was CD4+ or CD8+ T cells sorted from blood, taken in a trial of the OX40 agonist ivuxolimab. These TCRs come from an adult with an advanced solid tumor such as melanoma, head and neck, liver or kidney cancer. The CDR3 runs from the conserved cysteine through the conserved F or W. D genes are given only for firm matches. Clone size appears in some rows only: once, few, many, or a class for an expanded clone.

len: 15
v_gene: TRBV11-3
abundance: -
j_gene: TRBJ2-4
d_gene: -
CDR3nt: TGTGCCAGCAGCCCAGGGGCGGGCACTAAAAACATTCAGTACTTC
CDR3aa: CASSPGAGTKNIQYF

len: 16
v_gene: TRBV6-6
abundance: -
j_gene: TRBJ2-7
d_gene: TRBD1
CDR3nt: TGTGCCAGCAGTTACGGGCCGGGGACAGGGGCCTACGAGCAGTACTTC
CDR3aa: CASSYGPGTGAYEQYF

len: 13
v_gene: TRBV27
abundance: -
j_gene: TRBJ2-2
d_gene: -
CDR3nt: TGTGCCAACAGTTTATCAGCACTCAGGGAGCTGTTTTTT
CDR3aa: CANSLSALRELFF

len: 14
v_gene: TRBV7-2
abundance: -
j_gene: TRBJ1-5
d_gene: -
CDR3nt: TGTGCCAGCAGCTCCGGGTCCATATGGCAGCCCCAGCATTTT
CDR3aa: CASSSGSIWQPQHF

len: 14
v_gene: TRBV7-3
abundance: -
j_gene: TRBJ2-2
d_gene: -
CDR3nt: TGTGCCAGCAGCTTCAGCCCTCTCAGCGGGGAGCTGTTTTTT
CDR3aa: CASSFSPLSGELFF

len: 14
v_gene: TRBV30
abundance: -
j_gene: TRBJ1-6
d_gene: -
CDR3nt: TGTGCCTGGAATGGACAGCGGTATAATTCACCCCTCCACTTT
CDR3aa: CAWNGQRYNSPLHF

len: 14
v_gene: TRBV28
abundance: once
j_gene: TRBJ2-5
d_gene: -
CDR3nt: TGTGCCAGCAGTCCCAGCGGTATAGTCGAGACCCAGTACTTC
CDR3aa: CASSPSGIVETQYF

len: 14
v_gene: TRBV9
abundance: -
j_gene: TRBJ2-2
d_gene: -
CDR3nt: TGTGCCAGCAGCGTAATTGGGGACGCCGGGGAGCTGTTTTTT
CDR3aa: CASSVIGDAGELFF

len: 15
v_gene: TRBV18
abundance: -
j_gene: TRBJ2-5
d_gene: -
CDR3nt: TGTGCCAGCTCACCACGTACAGGAACCCAAGAGACCCAGTACTTC
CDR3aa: CASSPRTGTQETQYF

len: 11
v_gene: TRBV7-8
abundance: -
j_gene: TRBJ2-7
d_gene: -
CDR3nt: TGTGCCAGCAGCTCGAAACAGGAGCAGTACTTC
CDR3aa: CASSSKQEQYF

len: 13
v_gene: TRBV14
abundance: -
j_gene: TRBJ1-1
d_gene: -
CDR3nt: TGTGCCAGCAGCCAAGCGGGGAACACTGAAGCTTTCTTT
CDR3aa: CASSQAGNTEAFF

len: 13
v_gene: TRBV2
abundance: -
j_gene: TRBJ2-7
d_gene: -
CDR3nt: TGTGCCAGCAGTCTCGACAGATTCTACGAGCAGTACTTC
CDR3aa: CASSLDRFYEQYF

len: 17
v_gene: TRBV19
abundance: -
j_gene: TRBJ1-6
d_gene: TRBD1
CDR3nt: TGTGCCAGTAGCCCACCGGGACAGGGAGACTATAATTCGCCCCTCCACTTT
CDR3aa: CASSPPGQGDYNSPLHF

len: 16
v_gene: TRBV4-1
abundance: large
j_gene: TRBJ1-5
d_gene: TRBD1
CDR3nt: TGCGCCAGCAGCCAGGGGACAGAAAATAGCAATCAGCCCCAGCATTTT
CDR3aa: CASSQGTENSNQPQHF

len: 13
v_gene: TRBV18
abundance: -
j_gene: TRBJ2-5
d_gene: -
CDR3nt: TGTGCCAGCTCGTTTGGGGAACAAGAGACCCAGTACTTC
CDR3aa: CASSFGEQETQYF

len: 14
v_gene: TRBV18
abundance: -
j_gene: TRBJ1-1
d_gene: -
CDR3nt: TGTGCCAGCTCCCCCCAGGACGGATACACTGAAGCTTTCTTT
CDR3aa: CASSPQDGYTEAFF

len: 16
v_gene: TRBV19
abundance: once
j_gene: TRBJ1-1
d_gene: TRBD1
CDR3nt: TGTGCCAGTAGTTTCTGGGACAGAGACATGAACACTGAAGCTTTCTTT
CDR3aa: CASSFWDRDMNTEAFF

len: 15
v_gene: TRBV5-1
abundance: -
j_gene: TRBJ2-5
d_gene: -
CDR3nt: TGCGCCAGCAGCCGAGAGGGACACTTCCAAGAGACCCAGTACTTC
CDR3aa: CASSREGHFQETQYF

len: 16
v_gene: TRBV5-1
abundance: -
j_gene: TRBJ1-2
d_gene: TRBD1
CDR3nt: TGCGCCAGCAGCCCATTACCGGGACAGCGAAACTATGGCTACACCTTC
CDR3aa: CASSPLPGQRNYGYTF

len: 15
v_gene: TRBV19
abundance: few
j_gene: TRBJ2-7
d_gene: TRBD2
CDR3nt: TGTGCCAGTAGTTTGGGACTAGCGGAGGCCTACGAGCAGTACTTC
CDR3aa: CASSLGLAEAYEQYF

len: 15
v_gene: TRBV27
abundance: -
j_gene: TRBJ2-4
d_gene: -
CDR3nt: TGTGCCAGCAGTCGTAATAAGGTGGCCAAAAACATTCAGTACTTC
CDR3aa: CASSRNKVAKNIQYF

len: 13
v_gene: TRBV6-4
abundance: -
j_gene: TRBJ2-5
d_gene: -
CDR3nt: TGTGCCAGCAGTGACGCCCCCGGAGGGACCCAGTACTTC
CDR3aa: CASSDAPGGTQYF

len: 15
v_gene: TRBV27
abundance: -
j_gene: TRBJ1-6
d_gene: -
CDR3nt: TGTGCCAGCAGTTTCAGCGAGGGTAGGCGTTCACCCCTCCACTTT
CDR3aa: CASSFSEGRRSPLHF